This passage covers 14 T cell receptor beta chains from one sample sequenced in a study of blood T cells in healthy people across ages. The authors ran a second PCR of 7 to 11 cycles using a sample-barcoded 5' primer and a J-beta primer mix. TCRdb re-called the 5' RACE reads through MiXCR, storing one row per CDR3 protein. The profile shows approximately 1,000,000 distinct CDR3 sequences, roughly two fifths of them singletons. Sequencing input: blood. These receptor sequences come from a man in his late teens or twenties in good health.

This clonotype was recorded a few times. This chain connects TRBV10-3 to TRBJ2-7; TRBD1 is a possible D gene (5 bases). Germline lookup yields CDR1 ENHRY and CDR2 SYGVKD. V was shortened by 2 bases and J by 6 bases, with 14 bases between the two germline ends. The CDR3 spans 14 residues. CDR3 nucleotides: TGTGCCATCAGTGAGGGGGCGATGAACTCCGAGCAGTACTTC. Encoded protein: CAISEGAMNSEQYF.

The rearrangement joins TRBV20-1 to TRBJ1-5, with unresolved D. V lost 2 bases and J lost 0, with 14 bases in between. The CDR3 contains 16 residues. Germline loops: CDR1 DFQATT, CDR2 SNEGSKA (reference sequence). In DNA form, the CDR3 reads TGCAGTGCTAGACCCCCCGGGATCCCTAGCAATCAGCCCCAGCATTTT. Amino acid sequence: CSARPPGIPSNQPQHF.

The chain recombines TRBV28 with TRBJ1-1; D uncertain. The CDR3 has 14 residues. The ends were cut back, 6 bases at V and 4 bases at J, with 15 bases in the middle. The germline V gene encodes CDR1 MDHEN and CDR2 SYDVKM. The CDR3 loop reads CASSPPALGTEAFF. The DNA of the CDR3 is TGTGCCAGCAGCCCCCCGGCCCTGGGCACTGAAGCTTTCTTT.

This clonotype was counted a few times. The CDR3 is CASSQPVEGVTDTQYF. The CDR3 DNA is TGTGCCAGCAGCCAACCGGTCGAGGGGGTCACAGATACGCAGTATTTT. The genes are TRBV4-2 and TRBJ2-3, with D perhaps TRBD1 (6 bases). The germline CDR1 and CDR2 sequences are LGHNA and YNFKEQ. The V gene lost 2 bases and the J gene lost 2 bases, with 14 bases spanning the gap. The CDR3 covers 16 residues.

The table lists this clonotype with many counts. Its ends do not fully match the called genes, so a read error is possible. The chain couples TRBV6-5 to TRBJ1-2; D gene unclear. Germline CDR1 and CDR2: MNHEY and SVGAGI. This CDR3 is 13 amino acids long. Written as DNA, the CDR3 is TGCGCCAGCAGCCAACCAGGAAACTATGGCTACACCTTC. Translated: CASSQPGNYGYTF.

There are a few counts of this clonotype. CDR3 sequence: CASSLVAGESYNEQFF. The CDR3 DNA follows: TGCGCCAGCAGCTTGGTGGCGGGCGAGTCCTACAATGAGCAGTTCTTC. J is TRBJ2-1 and V is TRBV5-1, with a possible D match to TRBD2 (5 bases). Germline V CDR1 and CDR2: SGHRS, YFSETQ. The ends were cut back, 0 bases at V and 1 base at J, with 11 bases in the middle. The CDR3 consists of 16 residues.

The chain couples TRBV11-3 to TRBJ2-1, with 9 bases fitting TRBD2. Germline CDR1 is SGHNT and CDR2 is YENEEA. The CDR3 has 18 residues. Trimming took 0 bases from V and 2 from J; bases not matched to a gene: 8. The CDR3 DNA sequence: TGTGCCAGCAGCTTAGATGGGGTCGCTAGCGGGGCCTACAATGAGCAGTTCTTC. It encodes CASSLDGVASGAYNEQFF.

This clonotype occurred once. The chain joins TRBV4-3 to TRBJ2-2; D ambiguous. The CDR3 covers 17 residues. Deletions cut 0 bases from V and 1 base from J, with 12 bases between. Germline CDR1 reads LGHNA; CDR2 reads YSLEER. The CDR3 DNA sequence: TGCGCCAGCAGCCAAGATTTCCTGGCAGAGAACACCGGGGAGCTGTTTTTT. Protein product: CASSQDFLAENTGELFF.

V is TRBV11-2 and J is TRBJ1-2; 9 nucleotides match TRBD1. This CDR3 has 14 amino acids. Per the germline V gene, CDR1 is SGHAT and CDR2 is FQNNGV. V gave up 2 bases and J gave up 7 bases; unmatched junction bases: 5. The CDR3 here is CASSLKQGAVGYTF. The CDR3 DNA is TGTGCCAGCAGCTTAAAACAGGGGGCGGTTGGCTACACCTTC.

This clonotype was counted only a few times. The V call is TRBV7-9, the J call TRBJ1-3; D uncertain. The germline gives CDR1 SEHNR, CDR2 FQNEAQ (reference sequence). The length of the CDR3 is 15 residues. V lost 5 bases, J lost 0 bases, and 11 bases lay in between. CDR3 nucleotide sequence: TGTGCCAGCAGCCCCCGTGGAGTCTCTGGAAACACCATATATTTT. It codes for CASSPRGVSGNTIYF.

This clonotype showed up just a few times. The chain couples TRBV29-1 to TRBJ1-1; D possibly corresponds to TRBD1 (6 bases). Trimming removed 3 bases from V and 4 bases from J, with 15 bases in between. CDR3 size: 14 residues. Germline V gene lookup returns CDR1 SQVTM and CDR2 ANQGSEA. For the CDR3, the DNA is TGCAGCGTTGAGGACGCCAGGGGAAGCACTGAAGCTTTCTTT. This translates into CSVEDARGSTEAFF.

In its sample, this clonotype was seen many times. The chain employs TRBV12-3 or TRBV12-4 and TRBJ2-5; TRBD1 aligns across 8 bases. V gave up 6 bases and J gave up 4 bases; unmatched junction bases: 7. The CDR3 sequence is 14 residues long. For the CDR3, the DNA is TGTGCCAGCAGAGCCGGGACAGGAACAGAGACCCAGTACTTC. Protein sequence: CASRAGTGTETQYF.

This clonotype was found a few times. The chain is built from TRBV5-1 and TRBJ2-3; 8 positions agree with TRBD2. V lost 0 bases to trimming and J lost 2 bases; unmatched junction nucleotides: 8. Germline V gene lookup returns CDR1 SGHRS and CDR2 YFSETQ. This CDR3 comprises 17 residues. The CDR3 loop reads CASSLADAGGPTDTQYF. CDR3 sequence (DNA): TGCGCCAGCAGCTTGGCAGACGCGGGGGGACCCACAGATACGCAGTATTTT.

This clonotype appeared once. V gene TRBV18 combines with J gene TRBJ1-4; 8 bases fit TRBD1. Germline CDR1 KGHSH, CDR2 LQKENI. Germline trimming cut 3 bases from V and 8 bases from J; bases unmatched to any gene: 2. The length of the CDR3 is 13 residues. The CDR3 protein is CASSPDREEKLFF. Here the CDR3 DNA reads TGTGCCAGCTCACCGGACAGGGAAGAAAAACTGTTTTTT.